The entry that follows covers one T cell receptor beta chain sequence. This sample is drawn from a study of blood T cell repertoires in COVID-19. About the research overall: Some COVID-19 samples were acute and others convalescent; all came from the United States, Italy and Spain. In each case, the material was cDNA or gDNA derived from T cells, B-cell-depleted T cells, or PBMCs.

Per the authors' pipeline: Amplification from reference gene primers served as the basis for estimated nucleated cell counts. Clones were read by immunoSEQ multiplex PCR, and TCRdb kept only the in-frame ones, dropping some. V, J and clone size are those of that table, while D and trimming were read from the DNA. The table includes about 250,000 clones, around nine tenths detected once. From germline, CDR1 is MNHNY and CDR2 SVGAGI (reference sequence). J gave up 6 bases and V 2 bases, and 4 bases lay outside the gene matches. CDR3 length: 13 amino acids. This clonotype originated in a middle-aged woman who had recovered from COVID-19. The chain uses TRBV6-6 and TRBJ2-7; 7 nucleotides align to TRBD2. The sample consisted of peripheral blood. The DNA for the CDR3 is TGTGCCAGCAGTTACGGCGGGAGAGGCGAGCAGTACTTC. Translation: CASSYGGRGEQYF.